These T cell receptor beta chains were read from a single sample in a study of blood T cell repertoires in COVID-19. Assay: immunoSEQ multiplex PCR; the TCRdb copy retains only in-frame clones and omits some. This repertoire shows roughly 65,000 clones, approximately 79% found once; its top ten account for more than 15%. Sequencing was carried out using peripheral blood. The origin of the receptors is a man in his 60s with acute or convalescent COVID-19. Both conserved end residues are part of each CDR3. The order of the fields is J gene, D gene, V gene, clone size, CDR3 length, CDR3 DNA, CDR3 protein. A D gene is named only where the DNA matches it firmly. Only some rows state a clone size, as once, few, many or a class for expanded clones.

j_gene: TRBJ2-7; d_gene: TRBD1; v_gene: TRBV16; abundance: few; len: 17; CDR3nt: TGTGCCAGCAGCCAATTGACCCCGGGACAGGGTACAGGCGAGCAGTACTTC; CDR3aa: CASSQLTPGQGTGEQYF
j_gene: TRBJ1-4; d_gene: .; v_gene: TRBV7-9; abundance: .; len: 15; CDR3nt: TGTGCCAGCTCCCACAGGGCGGAGGCGGCTGAAAAACTGTTTTTT; CDR3aa: CASSHRAEAAEKLFF
j_gene: TRBJ2-5; d_gene: .; v_gene: TRBV6-5; abundance: .; len: 12; CDR3nt: TGTGCCAGCCGGGGGTACCAAGAGACCCAGTACTTC; CDR3aa: CASRGYQETQYF
j_gene: TRBJ1-2; d_gene: .; v_gene: TRBV6-4; abundance: .; len: 13; CDR3nt: TGTGCCAGCAGAGAGAGGTATGGCGGCGGCTACACCTTC; CDR3aa: CASRERYGGGYTF
j_gene: TRBJ1-1; d_gene: TRBD1; v_gene: TRBV9; abundance: .; len: 15; CDR3nt: TGTGCCAGCAGCAAAACAACAGGGGACGACACTGAAGCTTTCTTT; CDR3aa: CASSKTTGDDTEAFF
j_gene: TRBJ2-7; d_gene: TRBD2; v_gene: TRBV7-9; abundance: .; len: 15; CDR3nt: TGTGCCAGCAGCGCCCGGACTAGGCCTACCTACGAGCAGTACTTC; CDR3aa: CASSARTRPTYEQYF
j_gene: TRBJ1-6; d_gene: .; v_gene: TRBV14; abundance: few; len: 14; CDR3nt: TGTGCCAGCAGGGAAGGACTTTATAATTCACCCCTCCACTTT; CDR3aa: CASREGLYNSPLHF
j_gene: TRBJ2-1; d_gene: TRBD1; v_gene: TRBV18; abundance: .; len: 16; CDR3nt: TGTGCCAGCTCACCATCGGGACAGGGGTGGTCCAATGAGCAGTTCTTC; CDR3aa: CASSPSGQGWSNEQFF
j_gene: TRBJ2-3; d_gene: TRBD2; v_gene: TRBV3-1/TRBV3-2; abundance: .; len: 15; CDR3nt: TGTGCCAGCAGCCTGGGACTAGTGGGCACAGATACGCAGTATTTT; CDR3aa: CASSLGLVGTDTQYF
j_gene: TRBJ2-7; d_gene: .; v_gene: TRBV6-6; abundance: .; len: 12; CDR3nt: TGTGCCAGCAGTCCGGTTAACTACGAGCAGTACTTC; CDR3aa: CASSPVNYEQYF